This T cell receptor (beta chain) was sequenced during a study of T cells in tumors after PD-1 blockade. Study background: Daily vismodegib 150 mg continued in a subset of anti-PD-1-treated patients. Peripheral blood samples averaged approximately 35,000 unique clonotypes and about 120,000 templates. Study-wide results and limits: About 41% of tumor TCR clonotypes were also found in blood.

Sequencing used immunoSEQ multiplex PCR; TCRdb keeps in-frame clones, though not all of them. The table has about 34,000 clones, 73% seen once; the top ten hold about two fifths. Trimming removed 7 bases at V and 9 bases at J, with 16 bases between. Germline loops: CDR1 MNHNY, CDR2 SVGAGI (reference sequence). This CDR3 is built from 14 residues. With respect to this clone: As yet, its antigen is unknown.

This TCR was sampled from a human donor with basal cell carcinoma. The material was PBMCs, obtained after anti-PD-1 treatment. The chain carries TRBV6-6 and TRBJ1-6; a weak D match, TRBD1 (6 bases). This chain's CDR3 is CASTVGGVSSPLHF. CDR3 nucleotides: TGTGCCAGCACCGTGGGGGGCGTGAGTTCACCCCTCCACTTT.